Below, one T cell receptor beta chain is given with its context. This entry comes from a study of cytomegalovirus exposure and HLA in healthy donors. With 0 bases removed from V and 4 bases from J, the gap between germline ends came to 10 bases. The CDR3 is 15 residues long. The germline gives CDR1 SGHRS, CDR2 YFSETQ. The PCR ran on 60 Vbeta and 13 Jbeta primers. Data came from immunoSEQ multiplex PCR; TCRdb stores just in-frame clones and leaves some out. This table has 84,000 or so clones, over 65% appearing once. The genes are TRBV5-1 and TRBJ2-2; unclear D gene. The specimen sequenced was PBMCs. The source of this sequence is a man in his forties or fifties in good health and CMV-seronegative. CDR3 DNA sequence: TGCGCCAGCAGCTTGGACAGAGTTAGCACCGGGGAGCTGTTTTTT. It encodes CASSLDRVSTGELFF. Full variable domain (remainder filled in from reference TRBV5-1 and TRBJ2-2): KAGVTQTPRYLIKTRGQQVTLSCSPISGHRSVSWYQQTPGQGLQFLFEYFSETQRNKGNFPGRFSGRQFSNSRSEMNVSTLELGDSALYLCASSLDRVSTGELFFGEGSRLTVL.